Listed below are T cell receptor beta chains from one sample, sequenced in a study of patients and donors after allogeneic stem cell transplantation. MiXCR, applied by TCRdb to the RT-PCR reads, yields one record per CDR3 protein. Here the sample spans about a million distinct CDR3 sequences, over 15% being singletons. The sample taken for sequencing was blood, either unsorted or a sorted T cell fraction (not recorded which). The receptors derive from a human donor who was either an allogeneic HSCT recipient or a stem cell or donor lymphocyte infusion donor (not recorded which). It is not recorded whose cells these are; they may come from a transplant donor. Both conserved end residues are trimmed from each CDR3. Fields, in order: clone size, V gene, CDR3 protein. Size is stated for part of the rows, as once, few or many counts, or as a class when the clone is expanded.

clone_size: many; v_call: TRBV12-3/TRBV12-4; cdr3_aa: ASSPSRGRPNTGELF
clone_size: .; v_call: TRBV6-4; cdr3_aa: ASSASAGTSGKSSYNEQF
clone_size: .; v_call: TRBV6-4; cdr3_aa: ASSLPDRGLRTEAF
clone_size: .; v_call: TRBV2; cdr3_aa: ASSGDGEQY
clone_size: many; v_call: TRBV29-1; cdr3_aa: SANFKVRETQY
clone_size: few; v_call: TRBV24-1; cdr3_aa: ATRDRLNTEAF
clone_size: .; v_call: TRBV7-6; cdr3_aa: ASSRSGIAGELF
clone_size: many; v_call: TRBV12-3/TRBV12-4; cdr3_aa: ASSLVRGQGAYT
clone_size: .; v_call: TRBV7-2; cdr3_aa: ASSLILAGVVQF
clone_size: few; v_call: TRBV6-1; cdr3_aa: ASSPTGTANEQF
clone_size: many; v_call: TRBV10-3; cdr3_aa: AISDPRSGNTIY
clone_size: many; v_call: TRBV20-1; cdr3_aa: SARKPAPGGGETQY
clone_size: few; v_call: TRBV30; cdr3_aa: AWSVHKGLDEKLF
clone_size: .; v_call: TRBV6-1; cdr3_aa: ASRRDRGSGSPLH
clone_size: few; v_call: TRBV20-1; cdr3_aa: SQKTSTDTQY
clone_size: .; v_call: TRBV29-1; cdr3_aa: SVRRKWRGARGETQY
clone_size: .; v_call: TRBV7-9; cdr3_aa: ASSLYRESTDTQY
clone_size: .; v_call: TRBV13; cdr3_aa: ASSHGTSGYSRAQY
clone_size: few; v_call: TRBV12-3/TRBV12-4; cdr3_aa: ASNRDTQNYEQY
clone_size: many; v_call: TRBV24-1; cdr3_aa: ATSDLRVGNGYT
clone_size: many; v_call: TRBV24-1; cdr3_aa: ATSEENTDTQY
clone_size: .; v_call: TRBV5-1; cdr3_aa: ASSLDLGLPYGYT
clone_size: few; v_call: TRBV7-9; cdr3_aa: ASSLAATVNTEAF
clone_size: many; v_call: TRBV5-1; cdr3_aa: ASSLAGGPDQPQH
clone_size: few; v_call: TRBV20-1; cdr3_aa: SARVSGGRAGNTIY
clone_size: few; v_call: TRBV12-3/TRBV12-4; cdr3_aa: ASSWSGGSTDTQY
clone_size: .; v_call: TRBV5-4; cdr3_aa: ASSPGTGVNYGYT
clone_size: .; v_call: TRBV20-1; cdr3_aa: SAQRETDTQY
clone_size: .; v_call: TRBV6-1; cdr3_aa: ASSLDRASNYGYT
clone_size: .; v_call: TRBV2; cdr3_aa: ASGREGPRRADTQY
clone_size: few; v_call: TRBV12-3/TRBV12-4; cdr3_aa: ASSRPVQFSYNEQF
clone_size: few; v_call: TRBV6-1; cdr3_aa: ASTLPWDRGIYEQY
clone_size: few; v_call: TRBV11-1; cdr3_aa: ASSPISYNEQF
clone_size: .; v_call: TRBV20-1; cdr3_aa: SASKAGGPGEQF
clone_size: .; v_call: TRBV2; cdr3_aa: ASSDKRPLAGALDTQY
clone_size: few; v_call: TRBV10-3; cdr3_aa: AISTTSGDADTQY
clone_size: few; v_call: TRBV5-1; cdr3_aa: ASKSGTETYEQY
clone_size: .; v_call: TRBV25-1; cdr3_aa: ASSLMGRGSSYEQY
clone_size: .; v_call: TRBV24-1; cdr3_aa: ATSVGPRQVLGNEQF
clone_size: .; v_call: TRBV12-5; cdr3_aa: ASGLLRTEAF
clone_size: once; v_call: TRBV5-1; cdr3_aa: ASSLDFSGSGDTQY
clone_size: .; v_call: TRBV28; cdr3_aa: ASSFQPAWGSYNEQF
clone_size: .; v_call: TRBV25-1; cdr3_aa: ASSEWGGSSGANVLT
clone_size: .; v_call: TRBV24-1; cdr3_aa: ATSDSGVNTGELF
clone_size: .; v_call: TRBV10-2; cdr3_aa: ASSDVGQTNEKLF
clone_size: few; v_call: TRBV5-1; cdr3_aa: ASSPTSRGFGEQY
clone_size: few; v_call: TRBV7-2; cdr3_aa: ASSYRLGTSHRYEQY
clone_size: .; v_call: TRBV14; cdr3_aa: ASSQTLGYEQY
clone_size: .; v_call: TRBV7-2; cdr3_aa: ASSGPGLPAGNTIY
clone_size: .; v_call: TRBV7-9; cdr3_aa: ASSSRTGEKLF
clone_size: .; v_call: TRBV7-9; cdr3_aa: ASFPGLAGEAVTQY